The 26 T cell receptor beta chains presented below share a single source sample, sequenced in a study of blood T cell repertoires in COVID-19. Sequencing used immunoSEQ multiplex PCR; TCRdb keeps in-frame clones, though not all of them. This sample has 300,000 to 450,000 clones, with approximately 80% found just once. Sequencing input: peripheral blood. The receptor set was obtained from a human donor with acute or convalescent COVID-19. The donor label of this sample is uncertain.

The rearrangement uses TRBV7-7 and TRBJ2-7; D is possibly TRBD1 (5 bases). Germline values: CDR1 SSHAT, CDR2 FNYEAQ (reference sequence). The CDR3 contains 14 residues. The V and J ends lost 5 bases and 2 bases respectively, with 13 bases between them. The CDR3 bases are TGTGCCAGCAGCCTATACGAAGGGGCCTACGAGCAGTACTTC. It codes for CASSLYEGAYEQYF.

The chain recombines TRBV30 with TRBJ2-5; 12 bases are shared with TRBD2. V gave up 4 bases and J gave up 5 bases; unmatched junction bases: 14. The germline gives CDR1 GTSNPN, CDR2 SVGIG (reference sequence). This CDR3 has 17 amino acids. The CDR3 sequence is CAWTRGQTSGSVETQYF. For the CDR3, the DNA is TGTGCCTGGACCCGGGGGCAGACTAGCGGGAGCGTGGAGACCCAGTACTTC.

This sequence joins TRBV28 and TRBJ1-2; possibly TRBD1 for D (6 bases). Germline CDR1 and CDR2: MDHEN and SYDVKM. Trimming stripped 2 bases from V and 5 bases from J, with 15 bases between. The CDR3 consists of 15 residues. The CDR3: CASSLDGTRIYGYTF. CDR3 nucleotide sequence: TGTGCCAGCAGTTTAGACGGGACACGGATATATGGCTACACCTTC.

The chain has TRBV3-1 (or the pseudogene TRBV3-2) and TRBJ1-2; the D is unclear. The germline V gene encodes CDR1 LGHDT and CDR2 YNNKEL (reference sequence). With 1 base removed from V and 7 bases from J, the gap between germline ends came to 16 bases. The CDR3 runs 15 residues. CDR3 sequence: CASSQVFEGIGGYTF. The CDR3 nucleotides read TGTGCCAGCAGCCAAGTCTTCGAGGGAATAGGTGGCTACACCTTC.

The chain uses TRBV2 and TRBJ2-7, with 9 bases aligning to TRBD1. The CDR3 has 14 residues. V was clipped by 6 bases and J by 3 bases; unmatched bases: 6. CDR1 and CDR2 (germline): SNHLY, FYNNEI. CDR3 protein: CASRGGTGNYEQYF. The CDR3 nucleotides are TGTGCCAGCAGGGGCGGGACAGGGAACTACGAGCAGTACTTC.

V usage is TRBV30 and J usage is TRBJ2-1, with TRBD2 identical over 7 bases. CDR1 GTSNPN and CDR2 SVGIG come from the germline V gene (reference sequence). V was pared by 0 bases and J by 2 bases, with 4 bases of the junction left unmatched. This CDR3 is built from 15 residues. The CDR3 region is CAWSVGGSTYNEQFF. Here the CDR3 DNA reads TGTGCCTGGAGTGTCGGCGGGAGTACCTACAATGAGCAGTTCTTC. Drawing the rest from reference TRBV30 and TRBJ2-1, the complete variable domain is SQTIHQWPATLVQPVGSPLSLECTVEGTSNPNLYWYRQAAGRGLQLLFYSVGIGQISSEVPQNLSASRPQDRQFILSSKKLLLSDSGFYLCAWSVGGSTYNEQFFGPGTRLTVL.

The gene calls are TRBV19 and TRBJ1-2; D unresolved. The CDR3 has 14 amino acids. Germline lookup yields CDR1 LNHDA and CDR2 SQIVND (reference sequence). Trimming cost V 5 bases and J 4 bases, with 14 bases left between them. The CDR3 here is CASSAFVQSYGYTF. The CDR3 DNA reads TGTGCCAGTAGTGCCTTTGTACAGAGCTATGGCTACACCTTC.

V gene TRBV10-1 combines with J gene TRBJ2-4; weak D call: TRBD2 (6 bases). There are 17 residues in the CDR3. CDR1 and CDR2 from the germline V gene are WNHNN and SYGVQD (reference sequence). V lost 5 bases and J lost 0, with 17 bases in between. CDR3 nucleotides: TGCGCCAGCAGTCCCGGGGGATGGCAGGGAGCCAAAAACATTCAGTACTTC. This codes for CASSPGGWQGAKNIQYF.

The chain has TRBV2 and TRBJ1-5; D may be TRBD1 (6 bases). V lost 5 bases and J 2 bases, leaving 16 bases between the germline ends. The CDR3 is 16 amino acids. Germline V gives CDR1 SNHLY, CDR2 FYNNEI. DNA of the CDR3: TGTGCCAGCAGTCAATCGGACAGTTGGGGCAATCAGCCCCAGCATTTT. Translation gives CASSQSDSWGNQPQHF.

The chain carries TRBV29-1 and TRBJ2-2; 9 bases match TRBD1. Germline CDR1 and CDR2: SQVTM and ANQGSEA. The CDR3 loop spans 14 amino acids. The J segment lost 0 bases and the V segment lost 6 bases, leaving 2 bases of the junction unmatched. CDR3 region: CSVQGAANTGELFF. CDR3 sequence (DNA): TGCAGCGTACAGGGGGCCGCGAACACCGGGGAGCTGTTTTTT.

The chain employs TRBV2 and TRBJ1-1; tentative D call: TRBD1 (6 bases). From germline, CDR1 is SNHLY and CDR2 FYNNEI. The CDR3 is 15 residues long. With 6 bases removed from V and 1 base from J, the gap between germline ends came to 15 bases. CDR3 sequence: CASRFQQGGNTEAFF. CDR3 DNA sequence: TGTGCCAGCAGATTTCAACAGGGCGGGAACACTGAAGCTTTCTTT.

The gene calls are TRBV3-1 (or the pseudogene TRBV3-2) and TRBJ2-5; 10 bases fit TRBD2. V lost 0 bases to trimming and J lost 5 bases; unmatched junction nucleotides: 9. The CDR3 is 17 amino acids. Germline loops: CDR1 LGHDT, CDR2 YNNKEL (reference sequence). The CDR3 loop reads CASSQDSGRQPRETQYF. The CDR3 DNA reads TGTGCCAGCAGCCAAGATAGCGGGAGGCAACCCAGGGAGACCCAGTACTTC.

The gene calls are TRBV19 and TRBJ2-1; TRBD2 agrees at 7 bases. This CDR3 comprises 14 residues. V shed 4 bases and J 5 bases; nucleotides not matched to a gene: 5. Germline CDR1 LNHDA, CDR2 SQIVND (reference sequence). The CDR3: CASSTPGRDNEQFF. Written as DNA, the CDR3 is TGTGCCAGTAGTACCCCGGGGAGGGACAATGAGCAGTTCTTC.

This clone was seen a single time. The chain combines TRBV2 with TRBJ1-5; 7 bases map to TRBD1. CDR1 SNHLY and CDR2 FYNNEI come from the germline V gene. There are 14 residues in the CDR3. With V trimmed by 6 bases and J by 0 bases, 2 bases remained unmatched. The CDR3 protein is CASRGQSSNQPQHF. In DNA, the CDR3 is TGTGCCAGCAGGGGACAGAGTAGCAATCAGCCCCAGCATTTT.

With regard to this clone: The sample has other DNA sequences that encode this CDR3 too. The rearrangement links TRBV25-1 to TRBJ1-2; D is undetermined. The V gene's germline CDR1 is MGHDK and CDR2 SYGVNS. The CDR3 is made up of 12 amino acids. The V end was cut by 1 base, the J end by 8 bases, with 8 bases between. The CDR3 region is CASSESGLGYTF. In nucleotides, the CDR3 is TGTGCCAGCAGTGAATCTGGGCTGGGCTACACCTTC.

This sequence joins TRBV6-5 and TRBJ1-5; D may be TRBD1 (5 bases). Trimming stripped 6 bases from V and 0 bases from J, with 6 bases between. Germline V gene data show CDR1 as MNHEY and CDR2 as SVGAGI. CDR3 length equals 13 residues. Written as DNA, the CDR3 is TGTGCCAGCAGCCAGGGTAGCAATCAGCCCCAGCATTTT. It encodes CASSQGSNQPQHF.

The chain is built from TRBV5-6 and TRBJ1-6; 7 bases fit TRBD1. The CDR3 runs 17 residues. Per the germline V gene, CDR1 is SGHDT and CDR2 is YYEEEE. After removal of 4 bases from V and 4 bases from J, the junction contained 11 bases not matched to a gene. CDR3 nucleotide sequence: TGTGCCAGCAGCGTGGACAGGCGTGGATCATATAATTCACCCCTCCACTTT. Translated, it gives CASSVDRRGSYNSPLHF.

V usage is TRBV6-6 and J usage is TRBJ2-2; a weak D match, TRBD2 (6 bases). Germline values: CDR1 MNHNY, CDR2 SVGAGI (reference sequence). Trimming took 4 bases from V and 4 from J, leaving 10 bases between them. The CDR3 runs 14 residues. This CDR3 reads CASSSQGGTGELFF. CDR3 coding DNA: TGTGCCAGCAGTTCCCAGGGAGGCACCGGGGAGCTGTTTTTT.

The chain uses TRBV30 and TRBJ2-1; TRBD1 matches at 10 bases. V shed 8 bases and J 8 bases; nucleotides not matched to a gene: 12. The CDR3 contains 14 residues. Germline lookup yields CDR1 GTSNPN and CDR2 SVGIG (reference sequence). The CDR3 DNA follows: TGTGCCGGAAGGGGGGGACAGGGGATGGATGAGCAGTTCTTC. Protein sequence: CAGRGGQGMDEQFF.

The chain employs TRBV30 and TRBJ2-7; TRBD2 aligns across 7 bases. CDR1 is GTSNPN, CDR2 SVGIG, per germline (reference sequence). This CDR3 is built from 13 residues. The V gene end was trimmed by 5 bases and the J gene end by 4 bases; junction bases not matched to a gene: 8. CDR3 amino acids: CAWARSGGYEQYF. The DNA of the CDR3 is TGTGCCTGGGCTAGGTCGGGGGGATACGAGCAGTACTTC.

The chain has TRBV10-3 and TRBJ2-7; 8 bases are shared with TRBD2. Germline lookup yields CDR1 ENHRY and CDR2 SYGVKD. The J segment lost 4 bases and the V segment lost 8 bases, leaving 7 bases of the junction unmatched. The CDR3 sequence is 13 residues long. Written as DNA, the CDR3 is TGTGCCATCGGGAGCGGGAGTACTTACGAGCAGTACTTC. Protein sequence: CAIGSGSTYEQYF.

The chain couples TRBV18 to TRBJ1-1; maybe TRBD1 (6 bases). CDR3 size: 17 residues. Germline CDR1 KGHSH, CDR2 LQKENI. V was clipped by 4 bases and J by 5 bases, with 23 bases between them. In DNA form, the CDR3 reads TGTGCCAGCTCACTTAGTCCAACGGGAAGTAGGGGGACTGAAGCTTTCTTT. Protein: CASSLSPTGSRGTEAFF.

V and J are TRBV5-4 and TRBJ2-5; TRBD1 aligns across 11 bases. There are 17 residues in the CDR3. V shed 3 bases and J 4 bases; nucleotides not matched to a gene: 11. CDR1 and CDR2 from the germline V gene are SGHNT and YYREEE (reference sequence). The chain's CDR3 is CASSSDGQGARGETQYF. CDR3 nucleotides: TGTGCCAGCAGCTCAGATGGACAGGGGGCTCGGGGAGAGACCCAGTACTTC.

This chain uses TRBV30 with TRBJ1-2; D gene uncertain. CDR3 length: 12 residues. Trimming stripped 3 bases from V and 9 bases from J, with 14 bases between. Germline CDR1 is GTSNPN and CDR2 is SVGIG (reference sequence). The CDR3 loop is CAWSETHDSYTF. The CDR3 nucleotides are TGTGCCTGGAGCGAAACACATGACAGCTACACCTTC. The whole variable domain, remainder taken from reference TRBV30 and TRBJ1-2, is SQTIHQWPATLVQPVGSPLSLECTVEGTSNPNLYWYRQAAGRGLQLLFYSVGIGQISSEVPQNLSASRPQDRQFILSSKKLLLSDSGFYLCAWSETHDSYTFGSGTRLTVV.

This clone is a singleton in its sample. The rearrangement uses TRBV27 and TRBJ2-7, with 8 bases lining up with TRBD1. Per germline, CDR1 MNHEY and CDR2 SMNVEV (reference sequence). Germline trimming cut 5 bases from V and 2 bases from J; bases unmatched to any gene: 8. The CDR3 spans 15 residues. The DNA for the CDR3 is TGTGCCAGCAGTGGGGGGACAGGAGGCCCCTACGAGCAGTACTTC. Protein sequence: CASSGGTGGPYEQYF.

This clone was picked up one time. The J gene is TRBJ2-1, the V gene TRBV28, with TRBD2 identical over 7 bases. V gave up 4 bases and J gave up 6 bases; unmatched junction bases: 6. The CDR3 has 14 residues. Germline V CDR1 and CDR2: MDHEN, SYDVKM. CDR3 nucleotide sequence: TGTGCCAGCAGTTACAGCGGGAAGGGCAATGAGCAGTTCTTC. Protein sequence: CASSYSGKGNEQFF.